The 2 T cell receptor beta chains presented below share a single source sample, sequenced in a study of blood T cells in healthy people across ages. Together with a sample-barcoded 5' primer, a J-beta primer mix was included in a second PCR lasting about 6 to 11 cycles. TCRdb analysed the 5' RACE reads with MiXCR anew, one entry per CDR3 protein. This sample yields about 630,000 distinct CDR3 sequences, of which roughly 20% are seen a single time; 3% to 4.5% belongs to the top ten. The sample was blood. The receptors shown here come from a man in his sixties or seventies in good health.

The chain recombines TRBV20-1 with TRBJ2-4; D might be TRBD1 or TRBD2, each matching 5 bases. V lost 5 bases, J lost 1 base, and 15 bases lay in between. This CDR3 contains 15 residues. Germline V CDR1 and CDR2: DFQATT, SNEGSKA (reference sequence). DNA for the CDR3: TGCAGTGCTCTAGGGGCCAGGGAGGCCAAAAACATTCAGTACTTC. It is translated as CSALGAREAKNIQYF.

The V gene is TRBV27, the J gene TRBJ2-5, with D possibly matching TRBD2 (6 bases). CDR3 length equals 17 residues. Trimming took 5 bases from V and 3 from J, leaving 22 bases between them. Per the germline V gene, CDR1 is MNHEY and CDR2 is SMNVEV (reference sequence). The chain's CDR3 is CASSPTPPAGREETQYF. The CDR3 coding sequence is TGTGCCAGCAGTCCAACCCCTCCAGCGGGTAGAGAAGAGACCCAGTACTTC.